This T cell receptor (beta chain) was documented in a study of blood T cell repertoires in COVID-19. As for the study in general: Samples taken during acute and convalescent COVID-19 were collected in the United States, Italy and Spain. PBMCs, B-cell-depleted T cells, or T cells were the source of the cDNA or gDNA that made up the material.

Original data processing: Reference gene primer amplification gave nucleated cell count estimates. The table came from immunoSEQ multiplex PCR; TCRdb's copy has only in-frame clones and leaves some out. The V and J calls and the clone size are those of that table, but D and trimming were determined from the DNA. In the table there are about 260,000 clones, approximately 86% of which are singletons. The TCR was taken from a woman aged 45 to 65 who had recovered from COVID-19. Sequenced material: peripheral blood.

The CDR3 DNA reads TGCGCCAGCAGCAAACTGGACAGTAGCGAGACCCAGTACTTC. It codes for CASSKLDSSETQYF. The chain couples TRBV5-1 to TRBJ2-5; D may be TRBD1 (6 bases). Trimming took off 4 bases at V and 5 bases at J, with 15 bases between the two ends. The germline V gene encodes CDR1 SGHRS and CDR2 YFSETQ. The CDR3 loop spans 14 amino acids.